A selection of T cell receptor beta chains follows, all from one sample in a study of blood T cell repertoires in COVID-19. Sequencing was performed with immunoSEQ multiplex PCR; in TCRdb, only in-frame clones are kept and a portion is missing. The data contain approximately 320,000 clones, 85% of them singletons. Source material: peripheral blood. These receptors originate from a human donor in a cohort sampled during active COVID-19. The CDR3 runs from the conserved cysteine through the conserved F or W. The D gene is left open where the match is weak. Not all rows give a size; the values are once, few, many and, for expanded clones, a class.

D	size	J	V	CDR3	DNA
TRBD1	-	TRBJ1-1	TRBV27	CASSGQGMNTEAFF	TGTGCCAGCAGTGGACAGGGAATGAACACTGAAGCTTTCTTT
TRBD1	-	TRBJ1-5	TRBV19	CASSLDRGGSGAGKNQPQHF	TGTGCCAGTAGTTTGGACAGGGGTGGATCCGGGGCCGGGAAGAATCAGCCCCAGCATTTT
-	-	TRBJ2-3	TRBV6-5	CASSYFRGSTDTQYF	TGTGCCAGCAGTTACTTTCGGGGGAGCACAGATACGCAGTATTTT
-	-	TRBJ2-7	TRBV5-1	CASRGGGHEQYF	TGCGCCAGCAGAGGTGGGGGCCACGAGCAGTACTTC
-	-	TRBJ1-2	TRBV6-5	CASSSLQEPNYGYTF	TGTGCCAGCAGTTCCTTACAGGAACCTAACTATGGCTACACCTTC
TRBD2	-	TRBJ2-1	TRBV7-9	CASSLSGGANNEQFF	TGTGCCAGCAGCCTATCCGGGGGGGCCAACAATGAGCAGTTCTTC
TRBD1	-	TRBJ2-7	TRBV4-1	CASSQEGGWQGADYEQYF	TGCGCCAGCAGCCAAGAAGGGGGTTGGCAGGGGGCAGACTACGAGCAGTACTTC
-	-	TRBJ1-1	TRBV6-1	CASSEAEGDTEAFF	TGTGCCAGCAGTGAAGCGGAAGGGGACACTGAAGCTTTCTTT
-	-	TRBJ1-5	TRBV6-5	CASSREPTSNQPQHF	TGTGCCAGCAGCCGGGAACCAACAAGCAATCAGCCCCAGCATTTT
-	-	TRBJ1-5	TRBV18	CASSLLSGVDQPQHF	TGTGCCAGCTCTCTACTCTCAGGGGTAGATCAGCCCCAGCATTTT
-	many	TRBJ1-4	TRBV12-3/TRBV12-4	CASSSLGGEKLFF	TGTGCCAGCAGCTCCTTGGGGGGAGAAAAACTGTTTTTT
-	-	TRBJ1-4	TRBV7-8	CASSLTLSPQTNEKLFF	TGTGCCAGCAGCTTAACCCTGTCCCCACAAACTAATGAAAAACTGTTTTTT
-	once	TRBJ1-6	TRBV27	CASSYSREAYNSPLHF	TGTGCCAGCAGCTACTCCAGGGAGGCGTATAATTCACCCCTCCACTTT
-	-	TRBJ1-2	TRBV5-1	CASSSPQGTNHGYTF	TGCGCCAGCAGCTCTCCTCAGGGGACCAATCATGGCTACACCTTC
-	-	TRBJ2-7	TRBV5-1	CASRGLPYEQYF	TGCGCCAGCAGGGGCTTACCCTACGAGCAGTACTTC
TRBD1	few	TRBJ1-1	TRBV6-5	CASSYQGVEAFF	TGTGCCAGCAGTTACCAGGGGGTGGAAGCTTTCTTT
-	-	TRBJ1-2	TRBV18	CASSEGGYGYTF	TGTGCCAGCTCCGAGGGGGGGTATGGCTACACCTTC
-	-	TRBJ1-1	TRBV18	CASSTISGGRNTEAFF	TGTGCCAGCTCAACTATCTCCGGGGGGCGGAATACTGAAGCTTTCTTT
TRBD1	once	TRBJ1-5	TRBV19	CATQGGQGDTQPQHF	TGTGCCACACAAGGTGGACAGGGCGATACTCAGCCCCAGCATTTT
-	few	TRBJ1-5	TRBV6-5	CASRGASSNQPQHF	TGTGCCAGCAGGGGGGCCAGTAGCAATCAGCCCCAGCATTTT
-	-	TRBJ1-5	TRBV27	CASRGQRNQPQHF	TGTGCCAGCCGTGGACAGAGGAATCAGCCCCAGCATTTT
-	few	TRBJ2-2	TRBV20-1	CSASAENGELFF	TGCAGTGCTAGTGCAGAAAACGGGGAGCTGTTTTTT
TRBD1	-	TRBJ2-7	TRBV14	CASSLTRQGFYEQYF	TGTGCCAGCAGCCTAACCCGACAGGGTTTCTACGAGCAGTACTTC
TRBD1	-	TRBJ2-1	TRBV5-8	CASSPYRGVNEQFF	TGTGCCAGCAGCCCATACAGGGGGGTGAATGAGCAGTTCTTC
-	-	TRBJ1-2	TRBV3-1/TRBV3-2	CASSQAQGKGYTF	TGTGCCAGCAGCCAAGCTCAGGGGAAAGGCTACACCTTC
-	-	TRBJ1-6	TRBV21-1	CAIPRESSYNSPLHF	TGTGCCATTCCCCGGGAGAGCTCCTATAATTCACCCCTCCACTTT
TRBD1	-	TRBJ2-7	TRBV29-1	CSVERGGGEQYF	TGCAGCGTTGAGAGAGGGGGCGGCGAGCAGTACTTC
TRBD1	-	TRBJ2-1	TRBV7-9	CASTLGQLSNEQFF	TGTGCCAGCACCCTGGGACAGTTGAGCAATGAGCAGTTCTTC
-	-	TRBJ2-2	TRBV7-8	CASSSTGPSFAGELFF	TGTGCCAGCAGCTCAACAGGACCGAGTTTCGCCGGGGAGCTGTTTTTT
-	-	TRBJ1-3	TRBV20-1	CSASTSSGNTIYF	TGCAGTGCTAGTACCAGCTCTGGAAACACCATATATTTT
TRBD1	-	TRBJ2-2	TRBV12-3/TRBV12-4	CASSRQGGELFF	TGTGCCAGCAGCAGACAGGGCGGGGAGCTGTTTTTT
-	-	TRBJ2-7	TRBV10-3	CATTTVATYEQYF	TGTGCCACGACGACAGTGGCCACCTACGAGCAGTACTTC
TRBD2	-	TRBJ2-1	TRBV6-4	CASSDETSTFYNEQFF	TGTGCCAGCAGTGACGAGACTAGCACCTTCTACAATGAGCAGTTCTTC
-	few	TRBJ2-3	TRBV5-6	CASSLTGTDTQYF	TGTGCCAGCAGCTTGACGGGGACAGATACGCAGTATTTT
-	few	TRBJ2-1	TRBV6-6	CASSRTTGTSYNEQFF	TGTGCCAGCAGTCGGACTACAGGGACCAGCTACAATGAGCAGTTCTTC
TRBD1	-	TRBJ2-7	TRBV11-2	CASSLDRDPSYEQYF	TGTGCCAGCAGCCTCGACAGGGATCCTTCCTACGAGCAGTACTTC
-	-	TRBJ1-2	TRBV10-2	CASSEAGSYGYTF	TGCGCCAGCAGTGAGGCAGGGTCCTATGGCTACACCTTC
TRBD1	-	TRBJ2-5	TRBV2	CASRTGQGQETQYF	TGTGCCAGCAGAACCGGACAGGGTCAGGAGACCCAGTACTTC
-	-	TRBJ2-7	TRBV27	CASRGHTLEQYF	TGTGCCAGCAGGGGCCACACCCTCGAGCAGTACTTC
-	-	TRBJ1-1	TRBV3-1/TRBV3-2	CASSRQKNTEAFF	TGTGCCAGCAGCCGACAGAAAAACACTGAAGCTTTCTTT
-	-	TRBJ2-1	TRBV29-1	CSVEVGQLGDEQFF	TGCAGCGTTGAAGTCGGACAGTTGGGCGATGAGCAGTTCTTC
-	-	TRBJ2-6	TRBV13	CASSPTGSSGANVLTF	TGTGCCAGCAGCCCTACGGGGAGCTCTGGGGCCAACGTCCTGACTTTC
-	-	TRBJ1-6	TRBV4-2	CASSQEGLQVPMVDSPLHF	TGTGCCAGCAGCCAAGAGGGTTTACAGGTACCCATGGTGGATTCACCCCTCCACTTT
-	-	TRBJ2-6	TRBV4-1	CASSQDGSSGANVLTF	TGCGCCAGCAGCCAAGATGGCAGCTCTGGGGCCAACGTCCTGACTTTC
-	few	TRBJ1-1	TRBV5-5	CASNQGPSTEAFF	TGTGCCAGCAATCAGGGTCCCAGCACTGAAGCTTTCTTT
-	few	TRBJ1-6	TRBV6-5	CASRAGPYNSPLHF	TGTGCCAGCAGAGCGGGACCGTATAATTCACCCCTCCACTTT
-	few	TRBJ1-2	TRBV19	CASRIGEYGYTF	TGTGCCAGTAGAATAGGGGAGTATGGCTACACCTTC
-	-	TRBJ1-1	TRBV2	CASRYWTENTEAFF	TGTGCCAGCAGGTACTGGACTGAGAACACTGAAGCTTTCTTT
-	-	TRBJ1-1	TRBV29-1	CSARVETEAFF	TGCAGCGCCAGGGTCGAGACTGAAGCTTTCTTT
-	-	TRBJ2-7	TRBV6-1	CASSEEYRLGEQYF	TGTGCCAGCAGTGAAGAGTATAGACTCGGGGAGCAGTACTTC
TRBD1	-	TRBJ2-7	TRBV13	CASSLGRGKYEQYF	TGTGCCAGCAGCCTGGGCAGGGGGAAGTACGAGCAGTACTTC
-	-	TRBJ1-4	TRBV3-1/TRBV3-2	CASSQDSVGVGEKLFF	TGTGCCAGCAGCCAAGATTCGGTCGGGGTCGGGGAAAAACTGTTTTTT
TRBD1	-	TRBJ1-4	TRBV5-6	CASSKRQGTTNEKLFF	TGTGCCAGCAGCAAAAGACAGGGGACCACTAATGAAAAACTGTTTTTT
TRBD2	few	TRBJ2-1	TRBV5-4	CASSFSGGAMDEQFF	TGTGCCAGCAGCTTCAGCGGGGGGGCTATGGATGAGCAGTTCTTC
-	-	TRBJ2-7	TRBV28	CASSFIRSAHEQYF	TGTGCCAGCAGTTTCATCCGCAGTGCCCACGAGCAGTACTTC